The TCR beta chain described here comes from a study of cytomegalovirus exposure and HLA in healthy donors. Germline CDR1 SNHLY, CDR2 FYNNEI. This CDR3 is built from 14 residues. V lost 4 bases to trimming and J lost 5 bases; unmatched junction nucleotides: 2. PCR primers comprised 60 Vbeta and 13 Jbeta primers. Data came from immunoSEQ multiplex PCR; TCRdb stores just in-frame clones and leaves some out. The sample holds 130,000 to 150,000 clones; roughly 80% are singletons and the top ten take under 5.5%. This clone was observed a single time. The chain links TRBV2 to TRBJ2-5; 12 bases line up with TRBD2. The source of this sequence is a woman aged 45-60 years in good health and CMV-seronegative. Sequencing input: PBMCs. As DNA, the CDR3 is TGTGCCAGCAGTGGGACTAGCGGGGCTGAGACCCAGTACTTC. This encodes CASSGTSGAETQYF.